A selection of T cell receptor beta chains follows, all from one sample in a study of blood T cell repertoires in COVID-19. The assay was immunoSEQ multiplex PCR, and TCRdb's table has in-frame clones only and misses some. The sample has 150,000 or so clones, 70% to 85% seen once; the top ten hold roughly 20%. Sequencing input: peripheral blood. Receptors originate from an elderly woman with acute or convalescent COVID-19. Both conserved end residues are part of each CDR3. A D gene is named only where the DNA matches it firmly. Rows may omit the clone size; those that give it use once, few, many or a size class.

TRBD2	few	15	TRBV5-4	TRBJ2-3	TGTGCCAGCAGCTCCCAGCGGGGGAGCACAGATACGCAGTATTTT	CASSSQRGSTDTQYF
TRBD1	.	15	TRBV5-5	TRBJ1-1	TGTGCCAGCAGCTGGCAGACAGGGGCGGAGACTGAAGCTTTCTTT	CASSWQTGAETEAFF
.	once	14	TRBV4-3	TRBJ1-5	TGCGCCAGCAGCCAAGCTGGACACAGCCAGCCCCAGCATTTT	CASSQAGHSQPQHF
TRBD1	.	16	TRBV7-9	TRBJ2-6	TGTGCCAGCAGCACAAGAGACAGGGCTGGGGCCAACGTCCTGACTTTC	CASSTRDRAGANVLTF
TRBD1	.	16	TRBV18	TRBJ1-6	TGTGCCAGCTCACCAATTCCGGGACAGGGAAATTCACCCCTCCACTTT	CASSPIPGQGNSPLHF
TRBD1	.	16	TRBV7-9	TRBJ2-2	TGTGCCAGCAGCTTAGTACAGGGGACGAACACCGGGGAGCTGTTTTTT	CASSLVQGTNTGELFF
TRBD1	.	13	TRBV12-3/TRBV12-4	TRBJ2-7	TGTGCCAGCAGTCGGGACAGAAACTACGAGCAGTACTTC	CASSRDRNYEQYF
.	.	12	TRBV5-1	TRBJ2-2	TGCGCCAGCAGTTTAGTTCCCGGGGAGCTGTTTTTT	CASSLVPGELFF
TRBD1	.	17	TRBV27	TRBJ1-1	TGTGCCAGCAGGGATAGGGACAGGGGGTATATGAACACTGAAGCTTTCTTT	CASRDRDRGYMNTEAFF
.	.	14	TRBV6-9	TRBJ2-5	TGTGCCAGCAGTTATCATTGGGGGCGGGAGACCCAGTACTTC	CASSYHWGRETQYF
.	.	14	TRBV19	TRBJ2-1	TGTGCCAGTAGTATTGGGGGGTCAAGCAATGAGCAGTTCTTC	CASSIGGSSNEQFF
.	.	15	TRBV7-8	TRBJ1-3	TGTGCCAGCAGCCGGTTCGGTCAGGGATTAAACACCATATATTTT	CASSRFGQGLNTIYF
TRBD1	.	17	TRBV18	TRBJ2-7	TGTGCCAGCTCAGGGAACTTCGGACAGGGTTTATCGGAAGAGCAGTACTTC	CASSGNFGQGLSEEQYF
TRBD2	.	14	TRBV18	TRBJ2-7	TGTGCCAGCTCACCGGCCGCGGGGGGGTACGAGCAGTACTTC	CASSPAAGGYEQYF
.	.	12	TRBV2	TRBJ2-7	TGTGCCAGCGCACAGCAAAACTACGAGCAGTACTTC	CASAQQNYEQYF
.	.	15	TRBV5-1	TRBJ1-1	TGCGCCAGCAGCTTGGTGGCCAGGGATAACACTGAAGCTTTCTTT	CASSLVARDNTEAFF
TRBD2	.	16	TRBV5-4	TRBJ2-7	TGTGCCAGCAGCTTGGGAGGAGCGGGGGGGGACTACGAGCAGTACTTC	CASSLGGAGGDYEQYF
TRBD1	.	13	TRBV27	TRBJ1-1	TGTGCCAGCAGACAGGGGGCGAACACTGAAGCTTTCTTT	CASRQGANTEAFF
.	.	13	TRBV30	TRBJ1-3	TGTGCCTGGACCGCGGGGCTGGGAAACACCATATATTTT	CAWTAGLGNTIYF
.	.	16	TRBV11-2	TRBJ1-3	TGTGCCAGCACCGAATTTGGACGGGGCTCTGGAAACACCATATATTTT	CASTEFGRGSGNTIYF
.	.	14	TRBV19	TRBJ2-1	TGTGCCAGTAGTAGATACGGGGGCTACAATGAGCAGTTCTTC	CASSRYGGYNEQFF
.	.	17	TRBV15	TRBJ2-7	TGTGCCACCAGCAGAGATCCCGAGGTGGTAAGCTCCTACGAGCAGTACTTC	CATSRDPEVVSSYEQYF
TRBD2	few	16	TRBV13	TRBJ2-5	TGTGCCAGCAGCCGACTGACTAGCGGGGACGATGCGACCCAGTACTTC	CASSRLTSGDDATQYF
TRBD1	.	17	TRBV3-1/TRBV3-2	TRBJ1-1	TGTGCCAGCAGCCAAGAGAGGGACAGGGGGAATGACACTGAAGCTTTCTTT	CASSQERDRGNDTEAFF
.	.	14	TRBV19	TRBJ2-3	TGTGCCAGTAGAGCACTAGAACGGTCAGATACGCAGTATTTT	CASRALERSDTQYF
.	once	14	TRBV7-9	TRBJ2-7	TGTGCCAGCAGTTTTCCCGGGACAACTGGCGAGCAGTACTTC	CASSFPGTTGEQYF
.	few	15	TRBV10-3	TRBJ1-5	TGTGCCATCAGTGCCGGCGGGGTTAGCAATCAGCCCCAGCATTTT	CAISAGGVSNQPQHF
.	.	16	TRBV6-1	TRBJ1-6	TGTGCCAGCAGTGAAGCAAGGTCTCGGGGTAATTCACCCCTCCACTTT	CASSEARSRGNSPLHF
TRBD2	.	14	TRBV29-1	TRBJ2-1	TGCAGCGTCCCCGGACTAGCGGGAGGGCTTGAGCAGTTCTTC	CSVPGLAGGLEQFF
.	.	14	TRBV6-6	TRBJ1-3	TGTGCCAGCAGTTGGGCCTTTTCTGGAAACACCATATATTTT	CASSWAFSGNTIYF
TRBD2	.	15	TRBV28	TRBJ2-1	TGTGCCAGCAGTTTACTAGCGGGAGGGCCCAGTGAGCAGTTCTTC	CASSLLAGGPSEQFF
TRBD1	.	14	TRBV19	TRBJ1-1	TGTGCCAGTGCAGGGGGAGCAGTTCCACTTGAAGCTTTCTTT	CASAGGAVPLEAFF
.	once	9	TRBV20-1	TRBJ1-2	TGCAGTGCAGGGGATGGCTACACCTTC	CSAGDGYTF
.	.	17	TRBV28	TRBJ1-4	TGTGCCAGCATCTCGATGGAGGGCCCGGCAACTAATGAAAAACTGTTTTTT	CASISMEGPATNEKLFF
TRBD1	.	15	TRBV27	TRBJ1-1	TGTGCCAGCAGTCCCACCGGGACAGCGAACACTGAAGCTTTCTTT	CASSPTGTANTEAFF
TRBD2	.	13	TRBV4-1	TRBJ2-1	TGCGCCAGCAGCCACCCACTAGCGCGGGAGCAGTTCTTC	CASSHPLAREQFF
.	.	16	TRBV7-9	TRBJ2-1	TGTGCCAGCAGCTTAGCGTTGTGGGACTCGTACAATGAGCAGTTCTTC	CASSLALWDSYNEQFF
.	once	15	TRBV7-8	TRBJ1-3	TGTGCCAGCAGCTCCGATCTAGCTGGTGTAAACACCATATATTTT	CASSSDLAGVNTIYF
TRBD1	.	14	TRBV18	TRBJ1-5	TGTGCCAGCTCATTTACAGGGGCTATCGAGCCCCAGCATTTT	CASSFTGAIEPQHF
.	.	15	TRBV5-1	TRBJ1-6	TGCGCCAGCAGCTTGGATACAGGGTCGGGATCACCCCTCCACTTT	CASSLDTGSGSPLHF
TRBD2	few	18	TRBV5-4	TRBJ2-7	TGTGCCAGCAGCGCGTCCGGGACTAGCGGTATTAGCTCCTACGAGCAGTACTTC	CASSASGTSGISSYEQYF
TRBD2	.	12	TRBV29-1	TRBJ2-5	TGCAGCGTTGTAGCAGCGGGGGAGACCCAGTACTTC	CSVVAAGETQYF
TRBD2	.	15	TRBV5-6	TRBJ2-1	TGTGCCAGCAGCTCAGGGACTAGCGGGAGTATCAAGCAGTTCTTC	CASSSGTSGSIKQFF
.	.	16	TRBV5-1	TRBJ1-1	TGCGCCAGCAGCTTGATGCCGGGGCGGGGGAACACTGAAGCTTTCTTT	CASSLMPGRGNTEAFF
TRBD2	once	17	TRBV5-6	TRBJ2-1	TGTGCCAGCAGCTTGTGGTCCGGGACTAGCGGCTACAATGAGCAGTTCTTC	CASSLWSGTSGYNEQFF
.	.	14	TRBV30	TRBJ1-2	TGTGCCTGGAAATCGGGGTCAAGGCATCATGGCTACACCTTC	CAWKSGSRHHGYTF
TRBD1	.	13	TRBV19	TRBJ2-7	TGTGCCAGTAGACAGGGGGCAGGCTACGAGCAGTACTTC	CASRQGAGYEQYF
.	.	11	TRBV20-1	TRBJ2-1	TGCAGTGCTAGAGTGCGGGATGAGCAGTTCTTC	CSARVRDEQFF
.	.	14	TRBV6-2/TRBV6-3	TRBJ2-7	TGTGCCAGCAGCGACTTCGGGGGTACCTACGAGCAGTACTTC	CASSDFGGTYEQYF
.	.	13	TRBV6-1	TRBJ1-2	TGTGCCAGCAGTGAAGCCGGGTCGCGTGGCTACACCTTC	CASSEAGSRGYTF